This TCR beta chain was documented in a study of T cell responses to AZD1222 COVID-19 vaccine. Broader study findings: CD4 TCRs associated with vaccination spanned spike, dominating at 160-218 and 743-854. At study baseline, merely five or six AZD1222 recipients were seropositive. Reportedly, close to half of spike-specific TCRs are directed against unmutated variant regions. It was only after the peak T cell response that any repertoires were sampled.

The germline gives CDR1 SQVTM, CDR2 ANQGSEA. With V trimmed by 4 bases and J by 6 bases, 10 bases remained unmatched. The CDR3 totals 14 residues. This clone was seen a handful of times. Its antigen is unidentified. This table comes from immunoSEQ multiplex PCR, and its TCRdb copy is limited to in-frame clones, with some not included. The data hold 150,000 to 200,000 clones, with about 87% observed a single time. This receptor was obtained from an adult who received the MenACWY meningococcal vaccine as a control. The V gene is TRBV29-1, the J gene TRBJ2-7; 9 nucleotides line up with TRBD2. The material sequenced was peripheral blood, taken 28 days after the second dose of the MenACWY control vaccine. For the CDR3, the DNA is TGCAGCGTTGGGACTAGCGTTATGCCCGGCGAGCAGTACTTC. This sequence encodes CSVGTSVMPGEQYF.